A selection of T cell receptor beta chains follows, all from one sample in a study of CD8+CD57+ T cells in acquired aplastic anemia. TCRdb fed the reads into MiXCR, producing one record per CDR3 protein. The sample includes approximately 170,000 distinct CDR3 sequences, around 43% of them seen just once. Material for sequencing was sorted CD4+, CD8+, or CD8+CD57+ T cells (not recorded which) from PBMCs. The receptors derive from a human donor with aplastic anemia. The CDR3 runs from the conserved cysteine through the conserved F or W. A D gene is named only where the DNA matches it firmly. The size entry is marked missing in some rows and otherwise reads once, few, many or a size class.

J gene	clone size	V gene	D gene	CDR3 DNA	CDR3 protein
TRBJ1-1	-	TRBV13	TRBD1	TGTGCCAGCAGCCCGCCGGGACAGGGGTCTGAAGCTTTCTTT	CASSPPGQGSEAFF
TRBJ2-2	many	TRBV9	TRBD2	TGTGCCAGCAGCCCAAAGGGCGGGACTAGCGGGGACACCGGGGAGCTGTTTTTT	CASSPKGGTSGDTGELFF
TRBJ1-4	once	TRBV10-3	-	TGTGCCATCAGCGAGTCGAGACGGGGGAGGGAAAAACTGTTTTTT	CAISESRRGREKLFF
TRBJ2-7	-	TRBV29-1	-	TGCAGCTTTTCCGACAGCTACGAGCAGTACTTC	CSFSDSYEQYF
TRBJ2-7	-	TRBV24-1	TRBD1	TGTGCCACCAGTGACCGGACAGGGACCTACGAGCAGTACTTC	CATSDRTGTYEQYF
TRBJ2-1	once	TRBV20-1	-	TGCAGTGCCCCCGGACTACTTAATCGAGACAATGAGCAGTTCTTC	CSAPGLLNRDNEQFF
TRBJ2-3	-	TRBV9	TRBD1	TGTGCCAGCAGCGAGCGAACAGGGGGCGGCACAGATACGCAGTATTTT	CASSERTGGGTDTQYF
TRBJ1-2	many	TRBV19	TRBD1	TGTGCCAGTACGTGGGACAGAAACTATGGCTACACCTTC	CASTWDRNYGYTF
TRBJ2-7	-	TRBV2	TRBD1	TGTGCCAGCAGTGAAGCGCGAGACAGGGTTACCGAGCAGTACTTC	CASSEARDRVTEQYF
TRBJ2-7	-	TRBV10-3	-	TGTGCCATCAGCCCCAGGGGTTACGAGCAGTACTTC	CAISPRGYEQYF
TRBJ1-4	-	TRBV25-1	TRBD1	TGTGCCAGCAGCCCGCCGGTAGGGGGCCAACTGTTTTTT	CASSPPVGGQLFF